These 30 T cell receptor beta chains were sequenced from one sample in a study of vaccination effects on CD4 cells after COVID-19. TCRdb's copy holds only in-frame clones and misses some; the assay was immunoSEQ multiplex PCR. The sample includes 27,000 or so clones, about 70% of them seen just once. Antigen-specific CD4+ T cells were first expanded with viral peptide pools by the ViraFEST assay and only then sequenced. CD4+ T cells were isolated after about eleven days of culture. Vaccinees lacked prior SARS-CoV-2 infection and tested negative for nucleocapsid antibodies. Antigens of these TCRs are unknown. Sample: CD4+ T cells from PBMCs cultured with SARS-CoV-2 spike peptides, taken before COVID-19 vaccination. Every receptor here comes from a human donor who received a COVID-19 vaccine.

DNA of the CDR3: TGTGCCAGCAGGGCAGAAGGGAACATTCAGTACTTC. It codes for CASRAEGNIQYF. The rearrangement joins TRBV2 to TRBJ2-4; D is unresolved. This CDR3 spans 12 amino acids. Trimming removed 6 bases at V and 7 bases at J, with 10 bases between. Germline CDR1 SNHLY, CDR2 FYNNEI. Full variable domain (outside the CDR3, taken from reference TRBV2 and TRBJ2-4): EPEVTQTPSHQVTQMGQEVILRCVPISNHLYFYWYRQILGQKVEFLVSFYNNEISEKSEIFDDQFSVERPDGSNFTLKIRSTKLEDSAMYFCASRAEGNIQYFGAGTRLSVL.

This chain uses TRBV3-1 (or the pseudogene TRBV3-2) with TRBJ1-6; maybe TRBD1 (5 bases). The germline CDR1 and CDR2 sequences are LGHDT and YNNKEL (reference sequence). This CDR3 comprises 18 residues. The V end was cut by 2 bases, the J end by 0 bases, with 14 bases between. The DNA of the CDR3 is TGTGCCAGCAGCCAATTTACAGGCGCGAGCTCCTATAATTCACCCCTCCACTTT. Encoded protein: CASSQFTGASSYNSPLHF.

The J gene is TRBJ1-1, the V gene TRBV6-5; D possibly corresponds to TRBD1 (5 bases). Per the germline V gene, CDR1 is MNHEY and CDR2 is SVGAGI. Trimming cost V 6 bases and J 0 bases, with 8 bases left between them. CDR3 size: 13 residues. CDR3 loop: CASSPGMNTEAFF. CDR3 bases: TGTGCCAGCAGCCCAGGGATGAACACTGAAGCTTTCTTT.

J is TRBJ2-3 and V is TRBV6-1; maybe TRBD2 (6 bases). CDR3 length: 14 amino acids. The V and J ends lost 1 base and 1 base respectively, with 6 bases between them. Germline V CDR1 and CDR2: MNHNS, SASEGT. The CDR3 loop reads CASSEGGGTDTQYF. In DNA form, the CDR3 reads TGTGCCAGCAGTGAAGGCGGGGGCACAGATACGCAGTATTTT.

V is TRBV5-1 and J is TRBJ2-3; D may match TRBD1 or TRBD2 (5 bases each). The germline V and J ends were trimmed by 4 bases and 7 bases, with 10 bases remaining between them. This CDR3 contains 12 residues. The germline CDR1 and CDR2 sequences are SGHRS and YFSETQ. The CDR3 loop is CASSVGTNTQYF. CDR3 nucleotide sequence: TGCGCCAGCAGCGTCGGGACCAATACGCAGTATTTT.

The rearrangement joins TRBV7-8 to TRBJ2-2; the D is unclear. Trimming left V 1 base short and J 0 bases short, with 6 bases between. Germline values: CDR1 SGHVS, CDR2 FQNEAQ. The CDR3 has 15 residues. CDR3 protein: CASSLGAANTGELFF. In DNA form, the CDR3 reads TGTGCCAGCAGCTTAGGTGCGGCGAACACCGGGGAGCTGTTTTTT.

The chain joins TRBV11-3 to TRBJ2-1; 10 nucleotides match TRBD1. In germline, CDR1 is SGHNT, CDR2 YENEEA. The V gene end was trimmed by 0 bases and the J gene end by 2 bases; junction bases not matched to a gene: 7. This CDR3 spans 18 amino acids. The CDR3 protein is CASSLDQSGTGAYNEQFF. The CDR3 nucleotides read TGTGCCAGCAGCTTAGATCAATCAGGGACAGGGGCCTACAATGAGCAGTTCTTC.

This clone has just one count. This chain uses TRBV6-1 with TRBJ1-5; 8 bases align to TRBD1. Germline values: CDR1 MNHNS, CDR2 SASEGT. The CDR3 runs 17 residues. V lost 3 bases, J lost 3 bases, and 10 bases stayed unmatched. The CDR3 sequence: CASSEYRDRRNNQPQHF. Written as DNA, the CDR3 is TGTGCCAGCAGTGAGTACCGGGACAGGCGAAACAATCAGCCCCAGCATTTT.

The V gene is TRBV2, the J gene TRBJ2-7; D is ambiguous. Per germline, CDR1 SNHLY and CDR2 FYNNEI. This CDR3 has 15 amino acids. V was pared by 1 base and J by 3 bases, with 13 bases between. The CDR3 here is CASSEGPAAYYEQYF. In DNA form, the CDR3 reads TGTGCCAGCAGTGAAGGTCCAGCAGCTTACTACGAGCAGTACTTC.

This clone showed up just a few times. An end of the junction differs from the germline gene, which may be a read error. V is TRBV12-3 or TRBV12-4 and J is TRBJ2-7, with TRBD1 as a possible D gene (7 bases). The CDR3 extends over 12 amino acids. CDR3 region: CASSFAGGRGNF. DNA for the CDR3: TGTGCCAGCAGTTTCGCCGGGGGCAGGGGGAACTTC.

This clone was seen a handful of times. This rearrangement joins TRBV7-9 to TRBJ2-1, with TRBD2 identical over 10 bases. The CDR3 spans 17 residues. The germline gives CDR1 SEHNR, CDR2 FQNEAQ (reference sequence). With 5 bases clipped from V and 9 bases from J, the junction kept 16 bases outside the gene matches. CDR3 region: CASSSQSSSGRHGEQFF. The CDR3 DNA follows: TGTGCCAGCAGCAGCCAAAGTAGTAGCGGGAGGCATGGTGAGCAGTTCTTC.

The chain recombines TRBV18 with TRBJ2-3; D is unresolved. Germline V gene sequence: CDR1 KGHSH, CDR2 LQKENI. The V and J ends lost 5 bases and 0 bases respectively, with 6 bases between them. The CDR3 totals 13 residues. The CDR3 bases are TGTGCCAGCTCAGGGTATAGCACAGATACGCAGTATTTT. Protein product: CASSGYSTDTQYF.

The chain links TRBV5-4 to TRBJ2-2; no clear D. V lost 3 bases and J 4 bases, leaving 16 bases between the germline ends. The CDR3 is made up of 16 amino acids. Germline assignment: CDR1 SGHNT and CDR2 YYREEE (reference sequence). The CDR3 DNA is TGTGCCAGCAGCTACCCACGTGGTTCGGGCACCGGGGAGCTGTTTTTT. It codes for CASSYPRGSGTGELFF.

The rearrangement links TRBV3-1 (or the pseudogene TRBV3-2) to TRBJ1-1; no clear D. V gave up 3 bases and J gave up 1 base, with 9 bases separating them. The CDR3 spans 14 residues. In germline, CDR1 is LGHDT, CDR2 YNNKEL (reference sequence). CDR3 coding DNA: TGTGCCAGCAGCCAGCAAATAAGGAACACTGAAGCTTTCTTT. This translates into CASSQQIRNTEAFF.

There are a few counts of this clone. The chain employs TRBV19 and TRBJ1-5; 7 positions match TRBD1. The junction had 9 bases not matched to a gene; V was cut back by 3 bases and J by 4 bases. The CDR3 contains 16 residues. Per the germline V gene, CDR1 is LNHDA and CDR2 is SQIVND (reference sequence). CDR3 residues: CASSIVRGGANQPQHF. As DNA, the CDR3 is TGTGCCAGTAGTATCGTTAGAGGGGGCGCGAATCAGCCCCAGCATTTT.

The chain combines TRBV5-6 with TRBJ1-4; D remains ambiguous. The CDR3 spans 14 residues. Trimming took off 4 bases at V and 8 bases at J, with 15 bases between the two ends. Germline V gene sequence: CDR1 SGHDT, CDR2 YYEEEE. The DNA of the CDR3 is TGTGCCAGCAGCCCGGACTGGGGTCGGGAAAAACTGTTTTTT. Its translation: CASSPDWGREKLFF.

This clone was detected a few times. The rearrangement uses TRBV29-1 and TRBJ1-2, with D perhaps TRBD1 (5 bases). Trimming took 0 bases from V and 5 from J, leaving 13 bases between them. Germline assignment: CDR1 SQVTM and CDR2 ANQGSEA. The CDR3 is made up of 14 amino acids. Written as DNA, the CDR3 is TGCAGCGTTGAAGAAGGGGCGATACCGTATGGCTACACCTTC. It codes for CSVEEGAIPYGYTF. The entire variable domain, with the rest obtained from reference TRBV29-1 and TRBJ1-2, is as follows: SAVISQKPSRDICQRGTSLTIQCQVDSQVTMMFWYRQQPGQSLTLIATANQGSEATYESGFVIDKFPISRPNLTFSTLTVSNMSPEDSSIYLCSVEEGAIPYGYTFGSGTRLTVV.

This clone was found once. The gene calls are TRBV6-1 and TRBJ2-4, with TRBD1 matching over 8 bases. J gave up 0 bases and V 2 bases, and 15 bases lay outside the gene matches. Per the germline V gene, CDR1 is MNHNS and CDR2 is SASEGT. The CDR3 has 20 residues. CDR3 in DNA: TGTGCCAGCAGTGAAAATGGACAGGGAAGCTACCAACTAGCCAAAAACATTCAGTACTTC. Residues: CASSENGQGSYQLAKNIQYF.

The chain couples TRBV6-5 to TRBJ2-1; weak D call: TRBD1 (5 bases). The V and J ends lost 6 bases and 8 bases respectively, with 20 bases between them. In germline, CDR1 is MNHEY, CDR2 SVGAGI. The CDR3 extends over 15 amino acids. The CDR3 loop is CASSRVDSGNHEQFF. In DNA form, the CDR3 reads TGTGCCAGCAGCCGGGTCGACTCAGGGAACCATGAGCAGTTCTTC.

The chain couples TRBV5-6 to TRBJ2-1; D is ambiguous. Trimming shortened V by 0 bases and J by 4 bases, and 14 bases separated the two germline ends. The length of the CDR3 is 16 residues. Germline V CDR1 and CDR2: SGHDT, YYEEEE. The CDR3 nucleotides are TGTGCCAGCAGCTTGGAACCATCTGGCCTTTACAATGAGCAGTTCTTC. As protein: CASSLEPSGLYNEQFF.

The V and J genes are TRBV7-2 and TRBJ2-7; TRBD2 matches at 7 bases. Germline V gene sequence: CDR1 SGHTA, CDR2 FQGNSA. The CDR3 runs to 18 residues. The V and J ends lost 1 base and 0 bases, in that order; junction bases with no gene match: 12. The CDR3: CASSLDPRVTSSSYEQYF. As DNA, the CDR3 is TGTGCCAGCAGCTTAGATCCACGGGTGACTAGCAGCTCCTACGAGCAGTACTTC.

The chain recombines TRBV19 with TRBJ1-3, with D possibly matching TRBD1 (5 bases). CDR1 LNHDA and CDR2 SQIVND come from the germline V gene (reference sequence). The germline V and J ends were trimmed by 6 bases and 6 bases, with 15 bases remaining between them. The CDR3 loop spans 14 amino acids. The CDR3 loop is CASSPGAHINTIYF. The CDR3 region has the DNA TGTGCCAGTAGCCCCGGGGCCCACATAAACACCATATATTTT. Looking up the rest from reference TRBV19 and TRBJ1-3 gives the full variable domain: DGGITQSPKYLFRKEGQNVTLSCEQNLNHDAMYWYRQDPGQGLRLIYYSQIVNDFQKGDIAEGYSVSREKKESFPLTVTSAQKNPTAFYLCASSPGAHINTIYFGEGSWLTVV.

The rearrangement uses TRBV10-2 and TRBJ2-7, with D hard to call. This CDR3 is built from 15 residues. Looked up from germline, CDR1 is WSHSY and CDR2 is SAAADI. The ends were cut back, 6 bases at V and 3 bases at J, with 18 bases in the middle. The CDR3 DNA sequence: TGCGCCAGCAGACCCGGGCGTAGGTCTGTCTACGAGCAGTACTTC. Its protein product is CASRPGRRSVYEQYF.

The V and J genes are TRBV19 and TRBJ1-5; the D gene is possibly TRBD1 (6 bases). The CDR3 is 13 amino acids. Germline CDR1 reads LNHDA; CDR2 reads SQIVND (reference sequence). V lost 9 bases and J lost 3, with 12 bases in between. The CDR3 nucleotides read TGTGCCAGCGGACCAGGGGCCAATCAGCCCCAGCATTTT. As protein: CASGPGANQPQHF.

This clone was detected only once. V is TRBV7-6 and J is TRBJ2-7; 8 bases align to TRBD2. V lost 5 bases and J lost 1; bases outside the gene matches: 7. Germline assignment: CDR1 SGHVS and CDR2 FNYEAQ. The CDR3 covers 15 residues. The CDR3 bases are TGTGCCAGCAGCCCACTTACTAGCGGTTCCTACGAGCAGTACTTC. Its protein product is CASSPLTSGSYEQYF.

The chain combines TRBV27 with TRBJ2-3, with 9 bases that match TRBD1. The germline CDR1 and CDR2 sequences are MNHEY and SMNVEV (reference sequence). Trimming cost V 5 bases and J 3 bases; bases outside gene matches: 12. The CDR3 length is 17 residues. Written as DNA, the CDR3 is TGTGCCAGCAGTCTGTCACCCGGAGACAGGGGGACAGATACGCAGTATTTT. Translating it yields CASSLSPGDRGTDTQYF.

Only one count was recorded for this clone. This CDR3 is CASSSSGTAYEQYF. CDR3 DNA sequence: TGTGCCAGCAGCTCATCCGGGACAGCCTACGAGCAGTACTTC. The J gene is TRBJ2-7, the V gene TRBV5-4; TRBD1 matches at 7 bases. The V gene end was trimmed by 3 bases and the J gene end by 2 bases; junction bases not matched to a gene: 5. Germline values: CDR1 SGHNT, CDR2 YYREEE (reference sequence). The CDR3 is 14 residues long.

The DNA for the CDR3 is TGTGCCACCAGTGATTCGGGACTGGGGACCAGCACAGATACGCAGTATTTT. It yields the protein CATSDSGLGTSTDTQYF. V is TRBV24-1 and J is TRBJ2-3; possible D gene TRBD2, 6 bases. The germline V gene encodes CDR1 KGHDR and CDR2 SFDVKD. The ends were cut back, 2 bases at V and 0 bases at J, with 14 bases in the middle. The CDR3 totals 17 residues.

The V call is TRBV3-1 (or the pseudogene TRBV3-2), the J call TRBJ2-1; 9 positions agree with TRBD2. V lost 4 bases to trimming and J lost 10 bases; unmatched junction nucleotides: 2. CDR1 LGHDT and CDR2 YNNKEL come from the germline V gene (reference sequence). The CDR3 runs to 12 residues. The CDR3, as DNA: TGTGCCAGCAGCCCGACTAGCGGAGAGCAGTTCTTC. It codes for CASSPTSGEQFF.

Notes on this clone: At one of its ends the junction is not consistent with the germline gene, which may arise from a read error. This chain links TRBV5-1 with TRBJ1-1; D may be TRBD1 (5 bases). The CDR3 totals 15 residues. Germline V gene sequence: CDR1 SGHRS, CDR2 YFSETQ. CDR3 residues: CASSFSSPGGGELRF. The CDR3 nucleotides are TGCGCCAGCAGCTTTTCCTCCCCGGGAGGAGGGGAACTCCGCTTT.